This T cell receptor beta chain emerged from a study of PD-L1 blockade in urothelial cancer (dated by TCRdb to the late 2010s). Looking at the study overall: All patients started therapy around 2014 and received atezolizumab 1,200 mg intravenously every 3 weeks. Blood samples were analyzed 3 weeks after the start of treatment (second dose) and 6 weeks after the start of treatment. Blood samples yielded a median of around 150,000 T cells and roughly 83,000 unique TCRs, with median clonality roughly 0.085. In the same patients who had TCR sequencing, pretreatment tumors also underwent whole exome sequencing and RNA sequencing. Some ten patients reached durable clinical benefit, while 20 patients did not. Pretreatment blood TCR-seq was available for 27 to 30 patients, at least one posttreatment blood collection was obtained for around 24 patients, and tumor TCR-seq was available for around 24 patients. Durable clinical benefit was defined as progression-free survival longer than 6 months, and TCR features were also tested against progression-free and overall survival. Pretreatment tumor samples, along with matched peripheral blood serially collected before and after atezolizumab treatment, were subjected to TCR sequencing. Patients had an ECOG performance status of 0 or 1 and had received between 0 and 3 prior chemotherapy regimens. The study, an exploratory multi-omic analysis, examined somatic, immune and clinical correlates of response to PD-L1 blockade with atezolizumab in urothelial cancer. Twenty-five of 29 patients were identified as males with urothelial cancer of bladder origin, and a prior smoking history was reported by 18 of 29 patients.

Each PCR received spiked-in synthetic TCR analog templates so that absolute template abundance could be estimated from read counts. TCRbeta CDR3 regions were amplified from genomic DNA with bias-controlled V and J gene primers using the immunoSEQ assay. Rearranged TCRbeta segments were sequenced at approximately 20X coverage. From the authors' description of their analysis: Clustering was used to correct sequencing errors, and CDR3s were annotated against IMGT to assign V, D and J genes. Downstream analyses used only productive TCRbeta rearrangements, leaving out any out-of-frame or stop-codon sequences. To compute clonality, Shannon entropy was normalized by the log of the number of unique productive sequences and then subtracted from one. Fisher's exact test with Benjamini-Hochberg correction, using a cutoff of adjusted p below 0.01, was how clones that differed between time points or between blood and tumor were identified. Drawn from immuneACCESS, this table holds only the in-frame rearrangements with V and J called that TCRdb kept. Clones are partly lost; checked studies trace under half to an unresolved V gene and leave the rest unexplained. That table supplies the V and J calls and clone size; D and trimming were determined from the DNA. Here the sample has around 100,000 clones; roughly 90% occur a single time. The ten most abundant clones make up under 5% of the sample.

Comments on this clone: Its cognate antigen has yet to be identified. No much larger clone is present one base from it, and per-base qualities are unavailable.

This sample's time point label indicates: peripheral blood 6 weeks after treatment start. A total of approximately 27 patients with locally advanced or metastatic urothelial carcinoma, treated at Memorial Sloan Kettering on a trial protocol, made up the cohort. Peripheral blood mononuclear cells were collected pretreatment and during treatment, with between 1 and 8 total time points per patient. The Qiagen DNeasy Blood extraction kit was used to purify genomic DNA from total PBMCs and tumor samples. PBMCs were collected pretreatment and during treatment and were isolated and stored as previously described. In the germline V gene (reference sequence), CDR1 corresponds to SEHNR and CDR2 to FQNEAQ. The CDR3, from cysteine to phenylalanine, totals 17 residues. Only CDR3 DNA remains: 51 bases, in frame from the first base. The V end loses 8 bases and the J end loses 0 bases, and a stretch of 21 bases separates them.

Summary of the overall study and its limitations: A pretreatment peripheral blood TCR clonality below the median was linked to improved progression-free and overall survival. Because of the small sample size (n of about 29) and the many exploratory analyses performed, the results are intended to be regarded as hypothesis-generating. At 3 weeks after the start of treatment, tumor-associated TCR clones in peripheral blood had expanded more in patients with durable benefit (n ≈ 24, p = 0.022).

The sequencing here drew on PBMCs, taken around atezolizumab (anti-PD-L1) treatment. This sequence was found in a man aged 55 to 70 with urothelial cancer. The chain is made from TRBV7-9 and TRBJ2-3; a tentative D call is TRBD2 (6 bases match). Here is the DNA: TGTGCCAGCCTGCTCGGGGGTGAGCAACCTAGCACAGATACGCAGTATTTT. Translated, it reads CASLLGGEQPSTDTQYF.